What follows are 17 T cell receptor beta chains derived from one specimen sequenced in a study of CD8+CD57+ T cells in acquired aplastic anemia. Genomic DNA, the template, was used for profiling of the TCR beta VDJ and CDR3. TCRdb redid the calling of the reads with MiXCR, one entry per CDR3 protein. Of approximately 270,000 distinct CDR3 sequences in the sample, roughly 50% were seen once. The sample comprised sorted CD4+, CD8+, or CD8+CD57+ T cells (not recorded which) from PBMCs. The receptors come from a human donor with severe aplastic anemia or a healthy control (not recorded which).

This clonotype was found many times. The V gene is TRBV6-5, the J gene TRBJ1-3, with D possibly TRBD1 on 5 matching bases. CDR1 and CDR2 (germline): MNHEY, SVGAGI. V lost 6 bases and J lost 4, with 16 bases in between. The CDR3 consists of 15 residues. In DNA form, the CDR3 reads TGTGCCAGCAGCCCCTTGGGGGGTTCCGGAAACACCATATATTTT. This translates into CASSPLGGSGNTIYF.

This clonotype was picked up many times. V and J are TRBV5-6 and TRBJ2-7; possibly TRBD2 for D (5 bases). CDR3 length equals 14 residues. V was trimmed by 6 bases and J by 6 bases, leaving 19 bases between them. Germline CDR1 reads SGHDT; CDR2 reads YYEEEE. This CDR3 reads CASTIEPRGLEQYF. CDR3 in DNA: TGTGCCAGCACGATAGAGCCCCGAGGGCTCGAGCAGTACTTC. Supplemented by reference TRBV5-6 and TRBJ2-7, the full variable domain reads DAGVTQSPTHLIKTRGQQVTLRCSPKSGHDTVSWYQQALGQGPQFIFQYYEEEERQRGNFPDRFSGHQFPNYSSELNVNALLLGDSALYLCASTIEPRGLEQYFGPGTRLTVT.

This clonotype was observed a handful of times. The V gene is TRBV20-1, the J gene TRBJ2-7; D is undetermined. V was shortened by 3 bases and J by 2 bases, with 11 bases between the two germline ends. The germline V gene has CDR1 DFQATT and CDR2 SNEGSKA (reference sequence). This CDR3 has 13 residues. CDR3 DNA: TGCAGTGCTAGGAGATTGCTTCCCTACGAGCAGTACTTC. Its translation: CSARRLLPYEQYF.

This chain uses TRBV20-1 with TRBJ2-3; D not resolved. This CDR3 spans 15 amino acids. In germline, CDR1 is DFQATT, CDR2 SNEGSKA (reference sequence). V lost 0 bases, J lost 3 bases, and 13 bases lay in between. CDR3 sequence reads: CSARDIEPATDTQYF. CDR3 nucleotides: TGCAGTGCTAGAGATATCGAGCCGGCAACAGATACGCAGTATTTT.

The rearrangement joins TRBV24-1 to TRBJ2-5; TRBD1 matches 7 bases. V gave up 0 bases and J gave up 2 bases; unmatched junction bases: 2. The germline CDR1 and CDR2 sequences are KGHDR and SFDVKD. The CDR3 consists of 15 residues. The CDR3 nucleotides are TGTGCCACCAGTGATTTGCGGACAGGACAAGAGACCCAGTACTTC. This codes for CATSDLRTGQETQYF.

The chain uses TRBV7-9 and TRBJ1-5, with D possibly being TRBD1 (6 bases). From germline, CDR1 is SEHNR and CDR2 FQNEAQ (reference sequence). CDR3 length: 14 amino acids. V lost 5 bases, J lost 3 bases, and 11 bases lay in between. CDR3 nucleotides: TGTGCCAGCAGCCGAGGGGGATACAATCAGCCCCAGCATTTT. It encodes CASSRGGYNQPQHF.

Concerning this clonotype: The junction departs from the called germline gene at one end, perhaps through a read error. CDR3 sequence reads: CDSGLGRDRPLSTEAFF. The CDR3 DNA reads TGTGACAGCGGCTTAGGAAGGGACAGACCTTTGAGCACTGAAGCTTTCTTT. This chain joins TRBV7-8 and TRBJ1-1; 7 bases align to TRBD1. Germline V CDR1 and CDR2: SGHVS, FQNEAQ. The CDR3 runs 17 residues.

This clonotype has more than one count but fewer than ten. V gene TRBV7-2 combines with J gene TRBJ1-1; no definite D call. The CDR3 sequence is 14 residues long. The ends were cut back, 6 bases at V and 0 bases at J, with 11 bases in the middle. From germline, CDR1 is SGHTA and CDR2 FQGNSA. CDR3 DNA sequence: TGTGCCAGCAGTTACACAGAAATGAACACTGAAGCTTTCTTT. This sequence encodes CASSYTEMNTEAFF.

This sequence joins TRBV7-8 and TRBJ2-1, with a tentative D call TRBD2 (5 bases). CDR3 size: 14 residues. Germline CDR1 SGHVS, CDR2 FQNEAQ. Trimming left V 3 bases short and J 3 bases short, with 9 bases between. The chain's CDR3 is CASSFNRDYNEQFF. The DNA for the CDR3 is TGTGCCAGCAGCTTTAACCGGGACTACAATGAGCAGTTCTTC.

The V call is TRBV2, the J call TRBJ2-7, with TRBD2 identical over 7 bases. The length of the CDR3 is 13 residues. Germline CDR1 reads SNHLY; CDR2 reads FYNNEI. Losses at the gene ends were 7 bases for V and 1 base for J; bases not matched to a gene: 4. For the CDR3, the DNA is TGTGCCAGCACTGGGGGAGGGTCCTACGAGCAGTACTTC. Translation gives CASTGGGSYEQYF.

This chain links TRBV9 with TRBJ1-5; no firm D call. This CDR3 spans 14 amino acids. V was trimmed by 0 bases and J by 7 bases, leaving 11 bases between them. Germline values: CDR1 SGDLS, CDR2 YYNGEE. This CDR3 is CASSVGTGGQPQHF. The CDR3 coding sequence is TGTGCCAGCAGCGTAGGAACGGGAGGGCAGCCCCAGCATTTT.

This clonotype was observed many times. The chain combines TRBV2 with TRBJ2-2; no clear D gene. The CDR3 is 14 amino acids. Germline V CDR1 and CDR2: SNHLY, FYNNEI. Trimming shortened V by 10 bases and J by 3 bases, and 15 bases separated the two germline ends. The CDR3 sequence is CAIPEGWDTGELFF. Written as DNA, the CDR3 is TGTGCCATCCCAGAAGGGTGGGACACCGGGGAGCTGTTTTTT.

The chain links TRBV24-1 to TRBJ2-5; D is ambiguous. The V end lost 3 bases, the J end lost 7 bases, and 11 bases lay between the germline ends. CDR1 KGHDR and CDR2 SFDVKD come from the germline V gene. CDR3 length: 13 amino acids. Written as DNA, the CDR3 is TGTGCCACCAGTGATCGGTCTGCAGGGACCCAGTACTTC. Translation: CATSDRSAGTQYF.

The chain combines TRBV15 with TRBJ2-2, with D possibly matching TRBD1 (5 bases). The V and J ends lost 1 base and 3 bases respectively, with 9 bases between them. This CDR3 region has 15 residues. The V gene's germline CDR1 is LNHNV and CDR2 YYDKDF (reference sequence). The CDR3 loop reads CATSRGDSDTGELFF. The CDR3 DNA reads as TGTGCCACCAGCAGAGGAGACAGCGACACCGGGGAGCTGTTTTTT.

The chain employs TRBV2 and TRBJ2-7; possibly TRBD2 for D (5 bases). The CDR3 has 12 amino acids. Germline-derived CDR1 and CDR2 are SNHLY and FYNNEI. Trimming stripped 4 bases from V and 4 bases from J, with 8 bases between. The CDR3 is CASSAGYYEQYF. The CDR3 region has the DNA TGTGCCAGCAGTGCGGGATATTACGAGCAGTACTTC.

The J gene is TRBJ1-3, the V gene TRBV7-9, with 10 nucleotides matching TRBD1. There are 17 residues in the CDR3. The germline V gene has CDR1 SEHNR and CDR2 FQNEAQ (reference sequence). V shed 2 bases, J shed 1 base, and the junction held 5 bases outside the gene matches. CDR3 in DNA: TGTGCCAGCAGCTTACCCGACAGGGGGCTATCTGGAAACACCATATATTTT. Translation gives CASSLPDRGLSGNTIYF.

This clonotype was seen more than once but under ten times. CDR3 DNA: TGTGCCAGCAGCTTAGGCCGTTCGGACCACGAGCAGTACTTC. This translates into CASSLGRSDHEQYF. The rearrangement uses TRBV7-9 and TRBJ2-7; D is undetermined. Germline CDR1 SEHNR, CDR2 FQNEAQ (reference sequence). This CDR3 has 14 residues. Trimming cost V 1 base and J 5 bases, with 12 bases left between them.